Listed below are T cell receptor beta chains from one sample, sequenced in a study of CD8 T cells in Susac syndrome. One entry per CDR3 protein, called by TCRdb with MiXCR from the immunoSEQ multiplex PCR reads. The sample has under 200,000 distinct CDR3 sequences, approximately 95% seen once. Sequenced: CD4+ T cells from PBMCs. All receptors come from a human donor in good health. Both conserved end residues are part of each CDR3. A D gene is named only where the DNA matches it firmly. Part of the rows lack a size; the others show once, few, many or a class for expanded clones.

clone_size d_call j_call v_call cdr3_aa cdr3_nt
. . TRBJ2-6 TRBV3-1 CASSLTTGANVLTF TGTGCCAGCAGCCTCACAACTGGGGCCAACGTCCTGACTTTC
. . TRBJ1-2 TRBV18 CASSPPGDGQGYTF TGTGCCAGCTCACCACCCGGGGACGGCCAGGGCTACACCTTC
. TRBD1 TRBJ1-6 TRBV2 CASGTGANSPLHF TGTGCCAGCGGGACAGGGGCTAATTCACCCCTCCACTTT
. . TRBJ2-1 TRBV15 CATSREGVSNEQFF TGTGCCACCAGCAGAGAGGGGGTATCCAATGAGCAGTTCTTC
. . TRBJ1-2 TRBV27 CASGRGTQVYGYTF TGTGCCAGCGGCCGGGGGACACAAGTCTATGGCTACACCTTC
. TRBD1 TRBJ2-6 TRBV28 CASSPDRGTSGANVLTF TGTGCCAGCAGTCCGGACAGGGGGACCTCTGGGGCCAACGTCCTGACTTTC
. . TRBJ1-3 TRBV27 CASSFSGLAGNTIYF TGTGCCAGCAGTTTCTCAGGGTTGGCTGGAAACACCATATATTTT
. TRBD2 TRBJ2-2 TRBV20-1 CSPLLAINTGELFF TGCAGTCCACTACTAGCGATCAACACCGGGGAGCTGTTTTTT
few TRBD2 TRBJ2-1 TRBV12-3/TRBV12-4 CASRPGTSGSSYNEQFF TGTGCCAGCAGGCCCGGGACTAGCGGGAGCTCCTACAATGAGCAGTTCTTC
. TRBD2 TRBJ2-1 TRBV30 CAWSEGLAGDYNEQFF TGTGCCTGGAGTGAGGGACTAGCGGGTGACTACAATGAGCAGTTCTTC
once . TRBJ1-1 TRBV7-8 CASSKDSEAFF TGTGCCAGCAGTAAAGACAGCGAAGCTTTCTTT
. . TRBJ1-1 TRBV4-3 CASSQDFRNTEAFF TGCGCCAGCAGCCAAGACTTCCGGAACACTGAAGCTTTCTTT
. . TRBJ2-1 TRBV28 CATLSENEQFF TGTGCCACCCTCAGCGAGAATGAGCAGTTCTTC
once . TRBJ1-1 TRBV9 CASSPTVGDLTEAFF TGTGCCAGCAGCCCGACCGTGGGGGATTTAACTGAAGCTTTCTTT
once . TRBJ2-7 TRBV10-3 CAISGTPGDEQYF TGTGCCATCAGTGGCACGCCAGGGGACGAGCAGTACTTC
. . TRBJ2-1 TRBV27 CASSSLRVGSYNEQFF TGTGCCAGCAGCTCCCTACGGGTCGGCTCCTACAATGAGCAGTTCTTC
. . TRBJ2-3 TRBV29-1 CSVPSQLEDTQYF TGCAGCGTCCCATCCCAGTTGGAAGATACGCAGTATTTT
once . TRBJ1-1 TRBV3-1 CASKERQLMNTEAFF TGTGCCAGCAAAGAGCGGCAGCTCATGAACACTGAAGCTTTCTTT
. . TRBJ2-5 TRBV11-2 CASSLNRASETQYF TGTGCCAGCAGCTTGAACAGGGCTTCAGAGACCCAGTACTTC
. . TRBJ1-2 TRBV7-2 CASSPRTGLNYGYTF TGTGCCAGCAGCCCCCGAACAGGGTTGAACTATGGCTACACCTTC
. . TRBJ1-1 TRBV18 CASSPVPGAMNTEAFF TGTGCCAGCTCACCAGTCCCGGGGGCCATGAACACTGAAGCTTTCTTT
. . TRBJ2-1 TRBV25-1 CASSDLGSKFF TGTGCCAGCAGCGACTTGGGGAGTAAGTTCTTC
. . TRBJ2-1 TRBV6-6 CASSQGRGEFF TGTGCCAGCAGCCAGGGTCGAGGGGAGTTCTTC
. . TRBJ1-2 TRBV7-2 CASSPFGQGGYGYTF TGTGCCAGCAGCCCCTTTGGGCAGGGCGGCTATGGCTACACCTTC
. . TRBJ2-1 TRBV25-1 CASSDRSGSADRSYNEQFF TGTGCCAGCAGTGATAGATCCGGGAGCGCTGATAGATCCTACAATGAGCAGTTCTTC
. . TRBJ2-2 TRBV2 CASRTDRPGELFF TGTGCCTCCCGGACCGACCGACCCGGGGAGCTGTTTTTT
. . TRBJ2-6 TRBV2 CASSEPAAKYRASGANVLTF TGTGCCAGCAGTGAACCCGCCGCGAAATACAGGGCGTCGGGGGCCAACGTCCTGACTTTC
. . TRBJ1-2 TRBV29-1 CSVEDWDTYGYTF TGCAGCGTTGAAGACTGGGATACCTATGGCTACACCTTC
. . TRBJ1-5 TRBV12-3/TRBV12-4 CASSLDRTQPQHF TGTGCCAGCAGCCTTGACAGAACGCAGCCCCAGCATTTT
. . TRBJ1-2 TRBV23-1 CASSPDGYTF TGCGCCAGCAGTCCTGATGGCTACACCTTC
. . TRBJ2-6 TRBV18 CASSPGILSGANVLTF TGTGCCAGCTCACCAGGGATCCTTTCTGGGGCCAACGTCCTGACTTTC
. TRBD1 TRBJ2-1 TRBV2 CASRGTAAYEQFF TGTGCCAGCAGGGGGACAGCCGCCTATGAGCAGTTCTTC
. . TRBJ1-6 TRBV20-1 CSARGADRRNSPLHF TGCAGTGCTAGAGGGGCGGACCGAAGGAATTCACCCCTCCACTTT
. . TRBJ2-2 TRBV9 CASSRGPNTGELFF TGTGCCAGCAGCCGGGGGCCAAACACCGGGGAGCTGTTTTTT
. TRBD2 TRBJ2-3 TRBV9 CASSAGTRTDTQYF TGTGCCAGCAGCGCCGGGACTAGAACTGATACGCAGTATTTT
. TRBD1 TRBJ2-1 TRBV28 CASRASGGGYNEQFF TGTGCCAGCAGGGCATCAGGGGGCGGGTACAATGAGCAGTTCTTC
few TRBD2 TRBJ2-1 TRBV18 CASSRTSGRDNEQFF TGTGCCAGCTCACGGACTAGCGGGAGAGACAATGAGCAGTTCTTC
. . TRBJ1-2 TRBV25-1 CASSRGRGLYGYTF TGTGCCAGCAGCCGGGGCCGGGGCCTTTATGGCTACACCTTC
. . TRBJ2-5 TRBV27 CASSPRPRADRTQYF TGTGCCAGCAGTCCCCGACCAAGAGCGGACCGGACCCAGTACTTC
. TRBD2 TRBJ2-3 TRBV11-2 CASSISPIAGGGTDTQYF TGTGCCAGCAGCATTAGCCCCATAGCGGGAGGAGGCACAGATACGCAGTATTTT
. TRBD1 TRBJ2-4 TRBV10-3 CAISELRDSNIQYF TGTGCCATCAGTGAGTTGAGGGACAGCAACATTCAGTACTTC
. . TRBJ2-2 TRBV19 CASIPQRSNTGELFF TGTGCCAGTATCCCTCAGCGGTCGAACACCGGGGAGCTGTTTTTT
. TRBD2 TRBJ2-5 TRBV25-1 CASSESPYSGVQETQYF TGTGCCAGCAGTGAATCCCCCTATAGCGGGGTACAAGAGACCCAGTACTTC
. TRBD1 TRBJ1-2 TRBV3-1 CATATGVYGYTF TGTGCCACCGCGACAGGGGTCTATGGCTACACCTTC
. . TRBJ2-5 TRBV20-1 CSAWESQETQYF TGCAGTGCTTGGGAGTCTCAAGAGACCCAGTACTTC